This TCR beta chain emerged from a study of blood T cell repertoires in COVID-19. Across the whole study: The analysed material was cDNA or gDNA that came from T cells, B-cell-depleted T cells, or PBMCs.

Looked up from germline, CDR1 is MDHEN and CDR2 is SYDVKM. The V gene lost 6 bases and the J gene lost 7 bases, with 19 bases spanning the gap. The CDR3 spans 15 residues. Authors' methods: Estimates of nucleated cell counts were drawn from the amplification of reference gene primers. The assay was immunoSEQ multiplex PCR, and TCRdb's table has in-frame clones only and misses some. D and trimming come from the DNA, and the V and J calls and clone size come from that table. The table shows 75,000 to 95,000 clones, with about nine tenths occurring only once. The chain is built from TRBV28 and TRBJ2-1; D is unresolved. The sequence derives from a human donor in a cohort sampled during active COVID-19. The sample was peripheral blood. The CDR3: CASSSRGGALNEQFF. The CDR3 coding sequence is TGTGCCAGCAGCTCACGTGGCGGCGCCCTGAATGAGCAGTTCTTC.